The 29 T cell receptor beta chains in this list originate from one sample, sequenced in a study of vaccination effects on CD4 cells after COVID-19. Peptide-pool stimulation followed by sequencing identified expanded antigen-specific CD4+ clonotypes in the ViraFEST assay. Between days 10 and 11 of culture, CD4+ T cells were separated out. Nucleocapsid antibodies were negative in the vaccine recipients, who had never had SARS-CoV-2 infection. Antigens of these TCRs are unknown. Only in-frame clones appear in the TCRdb table, and some are missing; sequencing was by immunoSEQ multiplex PCR. The sample holds 40,000 to 50,000 clones, under 85% seen once. The specimen was CD4+ T cells from PBMCs cultured with HCoV-NL63 spike peptides, collected before COVID-19 vaccination. These receptors all stem from a human donor who received a COVID-19 vaccine.

The J gene is TRBJ1-2, the V gene TRBV5-1; 7 bases align to TRBD1. This CDR3 is built from 19 residues. Germline values: CDR1 SGHRS, CDR2 YFSETQ. V lost 0 bases, J lost 2 bases, and 16 bases stayed unmatched. The CDR3 sequence: CASSLASVAGTAENYGYTF. In nucleotides, the CDR3 is TGCGCCAGCAGCTTGGCCTCAGTGGCAGGGACAGCGGAAAACTATGGCTACACCTTC.

This rearrangement joins TRBV5-8 to TRBJ2-3; TRBD2 matches 8 bases. Trimming removed 10 bases from V and 3 bases from J; junction bases left unmatched: 7. The CDR3 is 13 residues long. Germline CDR1 is SGHTS and CDR2 is YDEGEE. In DNA, the CDR3 is TGTGCCGGACCGGGACTAGAGACAGATACGCAGTATTTT. Protein product: CAGPGLETDTQYF.

The CDR3 DNA sequence: TGCGCCAGCAGCTCGGGGGCAGGGATCGTCTCTGGGGCCAACGTCCTGACTTTC. Its translation is CASSSGAGIVSGANVLTF. The chain carries TRBV5-1 and TRBJ2-6, with D perhaps being TRBD1 or TRBD2 (6 bases each). V lost 3 bases to trimming and J lost 0 bases, with 16 bases between them. The CDR3 runs to 18 residues. Germline-derived CDR1 and CDR2 are SGHRS and YFSETQ.

The chain recombines TRBV27 with TRBJ1-2, with D maybe TRBD1 (5 bases). V was pared by 2 bases and J by 5 bases, with 9 bases between. The CDR3 has 13 amino acids. In germline, CDR1 is MNHEY, CDR2 SMNVEV (reference sequence). The CDR3 DNA sequence: TGTGCCAGCAGTTTAACTGGGACTTATGGCTACACCTTC. As protein: CASSLTGTYGYTF.

The rearrangement joins TRBV11-2 to TRBJ1-4; the D gene is possibly TRBD1 (6 bases). V lost 4 bases, J lost 0 bases, and 21 bases lay in between. Germline values: CDR1 SGHAT, CDR2 FQNNGV. CDR3 length: 19 amino acids. CDR3 DNA: TGTGCCAGCAGCTCAAGGGGGACAACCGTCCGGGCAACTAATGAAAAACTGTTTTTT. Protein product: CASSSRGTTVRATNEKLFF.

The V call is TRBV24-1, the J call TRBJ2-3, with D hard to call. Trimming pared 2 bases from V and 2 bases from J, leaving 10 bases between. Per germline, CDR1 KGHDR and CDR2 SFDVKD. The CDR3 length is 15 residues. The CDR3 loop is CATSDYRQNTDTQYF. CDR3 sequence (DNA): TGTGCCACCAGTGATTACCGCCAGAACACAGATACGCAGTATTTT.

The sample holds a few counts of this clone. The chain joins TRBV2 to TRBJ1-3; TRBD1 matches at 7 bases. The CDR3 consists of 18 residues. The germline V gene has CDR1 SNHLY and CDR2 FYNNEI. V gave up 3 bases and J gave up 3 bases; unmatched junction bases: 14. The CDR3 DNA follows: TGTGCCAGCAGTGATCGGGCTGTGGCAGGGGGTGGTGGAAACACCATATATTTT. Translation: CASSDRAVAGGGGNTIYF.

This clone appeared a few times. The genes are TRBV7-9 and TRBJ2-7, with D uncertain. In germline, CDR1 is SEHNR, CDR2 FQNEAQ (reference sequence). CDR3 size: 13 residues. The V gene lost 4 bases and the J gene lost 2 bases, with 9 bases spanning the gap. The CDR3 sequence: CASSSENTYEQYV. For the CDR3, the DNA is TGTGCCAGCAGCTCCGAGAACACCTACGAGCAGTACGTC.

This clone was picked up a small number of times. V usage is TRBV13 and J usage is TRBJ1-2; D is possibly TRBD1 (6 bases). This CDR3 has 16 amino acids. CDR1 and CDR2 (germline): PRHDT, FYEKMQ (reference sequence). Deletions cut 0 bases from V and 5 bases from J, with 16 bases between. DNA for the CDR3: TGTGCCAGCAGCTTAGGCCGTGGGGGCTGGTTGTATGGCTACACCTTC. Translating gives CASSLGRGGWLYGYTF.

This clone was detected a few times. CDR3 sequence reads: CASSLDRGTEAFF. The CDR3 nucleotides read TGTGCCAGCAGTTTGGACAGGGGAACTGAAGCTTTCTTT. The J gene is TRBJ1-1, the V gene TRBV2, with 9 bases lining up with TRBD1. CDR1 and CDR2 (germline): SNHLY, FYNNEI. V shed 5 bases, J shed 5 bases, and the junction held 3 bases outside the gene matches. The CDR3 is made up of 13 amino acids. Combining the CDR3 with reference TRBV2 and TRBJ1-1 gives the whole variable domain EPEVTQTPSHQVTQMGQEVILRCVPISNHLYFYWYRQILGQKVEFLVSFYNNEISEKSEIFDDQFSVERPDGSNFTLKIRSTKLEDSAMYFCASSLDRGTEAFFGQGTRLTVV.

The V and J genes are TRBV24-1 and TRBJ2-7; TRBD2 aligns across 10 bases. Germline CDR1 KGHDR, CDR2 SFDVKD. This CDR3 is built from 18 residues. V lost 1 base and J lost 5; bases outside the gene matches: 13. CDR3 coding DNA: TGTGCCACCAGTGATTTTGGCGGGCGACTAGCGGGTTTCCACGAGCAGTACGTC. Residues: CATSDFGGRLAGFHEQYV.

CDR3 coding DNA: TGCGCCAGCAGCTTGCAGGGACAGAGGGGCTACACCTTC. Protein sequence: CASSLQGQRGYTF. J is TRBJ1-2 and V is TRBV5-1; TRBD1 matches 7 bases. Germline V gene sequence: CDR1 SGHRS, CDR2 YFSETQ. Unmatched junction bases numbered 5, after V lost 1 base and J lost 8 bases. This CDR3 comprises 13 residues.

This chain's CDR3 is CASSPPGKDTQYF. In DNA form, the CDR3 reads TGTGCCAGCTCACCGCCGGGGAAGGATACGCAGTATTTT. The chain carries TRBV18 and TRBJ2-3, with a possible D match to TRBD2 (5 bases). There are 13 residues in the CDR3. CDR1 KGHSH and CDR2 LQKENI come from the germline V gene. Trimming left V 3 bases short and J 6 bases short, with 10 bases between.

This clone was detected only a few times. This sequence joins TRBV6-1 and TRBJ1-1; unclear D gene. Germline-derived CDR1 and CDR2 are MNHNS and SASEGT. This CDR3 comprises 13 residues. Trimming stripped 3 bases from V and 7 bases from J, with 12 bases between. CDR3: CASSDNRVGEAFF. The CDR3 nucleotides are TGTGCCAGCAGTGACAATCGAGTTGGTGAAGCTTTCTTT.

The chain carries TRBV7-2 and TRBJ1-6, with D uncertain. This CDR3 is built from 15 residues. Germline assignment: CDR1 SGHTA and CDR2 FQGNSA. V gave up 5 bases and J gave up 9 bases, with 17 bases separating them. The CDR3 coding sequence is TGTGCCAGCAGCCTCGGGAGGGTGAAAGGTTCACCCCTCCACTTT. It is translated as CASSLGRVKGSPLHF.

The chain carries TRBV7-3 and TRBJ2-5; 7 nucleotides match TRBD2. The CDR3 spans 14 residues. After removal of 5 bases from V and 5 bases from J, the junction contained 8 bases not matched to a gene. Germline values: CDR1 SGHTA, CDR2 FQGTGA. The CDR3 protein is CASSVGGSRETQYF. CDR3 DNA: TGTGCCAGCAGCGTCGGGGGGAGTAGGGAGACCCAGTACTTC.

The J gene is TRBJ2-3, the V gene TRBV3-1 (or the pseudogene TRBV3-2); D is uncertain. Germline V gene lookup returns CDR1 LGHDT and CDR2 YNNKEL (reference sequence). The CDR3 is 16 amino acids. V lost 0 bases, J lost 6 bases, and 16 bases lay in between. CDR3 nucleotide sequence: TGTGCCAGCAGCCAAGATCGGATGCCGGTTTTGGATACGCAGTATTTT. This sequence encodes CASSQDRMPVLDTQYF.

This clone appeared once. The chain couples TRBV19 to TRBJ1-5; D gene uncertain. Trimming removed 1 base at V and 9 bases at J, with 13 bases between. The CDR3 has 14 residues. CDR1 and CDR2 from the germline V gene are LNHDA and SQIVND (reference sequence). The CDR3 loop is CASSIAGGRGPQHF. The CDR3 DNA reads as TGTGCCAGTAGTATAGCTGGCGGCCGGGGGCCCCAGCATTTT.

V and J are TRBV18 and TRBJ2-1, with 7 bases matching TRBD1. V was clipped by 3 bases and J by 7 bases; unmatched bases: 0. CDR3 size: 12 residues. Per the germline V gene, CDR1 is KGHSH and CDR2 is LQKENI. The CDR3 nucleotides read TGTGCCAGCTCACCGGACAGGAATGAGCAGTTCTTC. Amino acids: CASSPDRNEQFF.

The DNA of the CDR3 is TGCGCCAGCAGCCAAGACTTCGGGCCCAGGGGATCCTACAATGAGCAGTTCTTC. It specifies CASSQDFGPRGSYNEQFF. The genes are TRBV4-1 and TRBJ2-1; the D gene is possibly TRBD1 (6 bases). Germline V lookup: CDR1 MGHRA, CDR2 YSYEKL. The CDR3 has 18 residues. Trimming left V 0 bases short and J 1 base short, with 16 bases between.

V gene TRBV30 combines with J gene TRBJ1-2; D not certain. The CDR3 is 13 residues long. Germline lookup yields CDR1 GTSNPN and CDR2 SVGIG (reference sequence). Between the trimmed V and J ends, which lost 1 base and 0 bases, there was a span of 6 bases. DNA for the CDR3: TGTGCCTGGAGTGAGGCAGCTAACTATGGCTACACCTTC. It encodes CAWSEAANYGYTF.

V usage is TRBV7-2 and J usage is TRBJ1-6; 7 positions agree with TRBD1. Germline V CDR1 and CDR2: SGHTA, FQGNSA. The CDR3 has 15 residues. Losses at the gene ends were 5 bases for V and 6 bases for J; bases not matched to a gene: 7. Here the CDR3 reads CASSKQGQVNSPLHF. The CDR3 bases are TGTGCCAGCAGCAAGCAAGGACAGGTTAATTCACCCCTCCACTTT.

This clone was counted only a few times. This chain connects TRBV24-1 to TRBJ1-1, with D hard to call. V lost 3 bases and J lost 4, with 14 bases in between. The CDR3 runs 15 residues. CDR1 is KGHDR and CDR2 is SFDVKD in the germline V gene. The CDR3 spells CATSDTHSPGTEAFF. CDR3 in DNA: TGTGCCACCAGTGATACCCACAGCCCGGGCACTGAAGCTTTCTTT.

This chain connects TRBV19 to TRBJ1-2; 9 bases agree with TRBD1. In germline, CDR1 is LNHDA, CDR2 SQIVND (reference sequence). Unmatched junction bases numbered 12, after V lost 6 bases and J lost 7 bases. The CDR3 has 15 amino acids. The CDR3 reads CASSPRPGQGSGYTF. The CDR3 DNA reads TGTGCCAGTAGCCCACGTCCGGGACAGGGTTCTGGCTACACCTTC. The variable domain in full, completed from reference TRBV19 and TRBJ1-2, reads DGGITQSPKYLFRKEGQNVTLSCEQNLNHDAMYWYRQDPGQGLRLIYYSQIVNDFQKGDIAEGYSVSREKKESFPLTVTSAQKNPTAFYLCASSPRPGQGSGYTFGSGTRLTVV.

This sequence joins TRBV2 and TRBJ2-1, with 8 bases identical to TRBD2. Looked up from germline, CDR1 is SNHLY and CDR2 is FYNNEI. The V and J ends lost 6 bases and 7 bases, in that order; junction bases with no gene match: 8. The length of the CDR3 is 14 residues. The CDR3 here is CASRVNSGVNEQFF. The CDR3 DNA is TGTGCCAGCAGAGTGAATAGCGGGGTGAATGAGCAGTTCTTC.

The CDR3 bases are TGTGCCAGCAGCATCCGGGACAGCCCAGGAAACACCATATATTTT. Translation: CASSIRDSPGNTIYF. The chain couples TRBV7-9 to TRBJ1-3; TRBD1 agrees at 7 bases. V was pared by 5 bases and J by 4 bases, with 8 bases of the junction left unmatched. This CDR3 region has 15 residues. Germline V gene lookup returns CDR1 SEHNR and CDR2 FQNEAQ (reference sequence).

This chain links TRBV12-3 or TRBV12-4 with TRBJ1-6; no firm D call. The V end was cut by 5 bases, the J end by 6 bases, with 8 bases between. The CDR3 runs to 13 residues. The CDR3 spells CASSPKGNSPLHF. Here the CDR3 DNA reads TGTGCCAGCAGTCCTAAGGGTAATTCACCCCTCCACTTT.

The V and J genes are TRBV12-5 and TRBJ2-2; 7 bases fit TRBD1. In germline, CDR1 is LGHNT, CDR2 FRNRAP. The trim removed 3 bases at V and 4 bases at J, leaving 11 bases unmatched. The CDR3 is 17 amino acids. This CDR3 reads CASGFPMTGYGTGELFF. CDR3 bases: TGTGCTAGTGGTTTCCCCATGACAGGGTATGGCACCGGGGAGCTGTTTTTT.

Concerning this clone: At one end, the junction sequence differs from germline, possibly due to a read error. J is TRBJ2-2 and V is TRBV2, with TRBD2 as a possible D gene (5 bases). From germline, CDR1 is SNHLY and CDR2 FYNNEI. This CDR3 contains 16 residues. This chain's CDR3 is CASREGLPANTGELFF. DNA for the CDR3: TGTGCCAGCAGGGAAGGACTCCCGGCGAACACCGGGGAGCTGTTTTTT.